This T cell receptor (beta chain) was recorded in a study of OX40 agonist ivuxolimab in advanced cancers. As for the study more broadly: Ivuxolimab was an agonistic, fully human IgG2 monoclonal antibody directed against OX40 (CD134), a costimulatory receptor. Intravenous ivuxolimab was administered to patients every 2 weeks at six dose levels: 0.01, 0.1, 0.3, 1.5, 3 and 10 mg/kg. Patients were allowed to have had prior anti-PD-1, anti-PD-L1 or anti-CTLA-4 therapy, and approximately 41% of the dose-escalation patients had previously received checkpoint inhibitors. Of the approximately 53 patients in dose escalation, 19 had hepatocellular carcinoma, some 15 had melanoma, 9 had renal cell carcinoma and 9 had head and neck cancer. The purpose of peripheral TCRbeta sequencing was to test whether ivuxolimab changed TCR sequence diversity and led to clonal T-cell expansion. A male proportion of around 81% and a mean age of approximately 61 years, ranging from about 20 to 79, were recorded for the dose-escalation cohort. Three dose-escalation patients achieved partial responses, one with hepatocellular carcinoma and two with cutaneous melanoma. The paper reports the monotherapy dose-escalation portion (N = 52 patients) of the phase I ivuxolimab trial.

The germline V gene provides CDR1 SGHRS and CDR2 YFSETQ. The CDR3 contains 15 residues, cysteine and phenylalanine counted. The kept DNA is CDR3 alone, 45 bases in frame from the first base. V is cut by 0 bases and J by 0 bases, and the space between the germline ends is 10 bases. Genomic DNA was extracted from sorted cells for sequencing of the TCRbeta CDR3 region. TCRbeta CDR3 regions were sequenced using the immunoSEQ Assay. TCRdb re-hosts the immuneACCESS table, in-frame sequences only. Its copies lack some clones; in the studies checked, an unresolved V gene accounts for under half of them, and the cause for the rest is not known. This sample is represented by 35,000 to 45,000 clones; 80% to 85% of them were singletons. The ten biggest clones cover 7.5% to 10% of the sample. The trial excluded patients who had a history of autoimmune disease or were on systemic immunosuppression. Peripheral blood for TCR sequencing was collected from all dose cohorts at baseline, on cycle 4 day 1, and on cycle 7 day 1. The samples were drawn from a first-in-human, open-label, multicenter phase I dose-escalation trial of ivuxolimab. Adults with locally advanced or metastatic head and neck squamous cell, hepatocellular, melanoma or renal cell carcinoma were enrolled in the trial. Before TCR sequencing, CD4+ T cells and CD8+ T cells were sorted from peripheral blood as separate populations.

The study at large found these results: In partial responders in the 0.1-3.0 mg/kg groups, normalized peripheral clonal expansion was found to be among the lowest, especially among CD8+ T cells. After ivuxolimab, expanded clones were on average more numerous among CD8+ T cells than among CD4+ T cells. Low levels of normalized T-cell clonal expansion were also seen in some nonresponding patients. Clonal expansion of both CD4+ and CD8+ blood T cells was observed from baseline to week 6 at doses 0.1 to 3.0 mg/kg. Which antigens the clonally expanded peripheral T cells were specific for was not determined.

This clone appeared once. Its antigen is unknown. Per-nucleotide qualities are absent, and no much larger clonotype sits a single base away. The chain is made from TRBV5-1 and TRBJ2-7, with TRBD1 tentatively as D gene (7 bases match). This TCR derives from an adult with an advanced solid tumor such as melanoma, head and neck, liver or kidney cancer. Material: CD4+ or CD8+ T cells sorted from blood, obtained in a trial of the OX40 agonist ivuxolimab. Read as DNA, the sequence is TGCGCCAGCAGCTTGGGGCAGGGGGGCTCCTACGAGCAGTACTTC. It translates as CASSLGQGGSYEQYF.